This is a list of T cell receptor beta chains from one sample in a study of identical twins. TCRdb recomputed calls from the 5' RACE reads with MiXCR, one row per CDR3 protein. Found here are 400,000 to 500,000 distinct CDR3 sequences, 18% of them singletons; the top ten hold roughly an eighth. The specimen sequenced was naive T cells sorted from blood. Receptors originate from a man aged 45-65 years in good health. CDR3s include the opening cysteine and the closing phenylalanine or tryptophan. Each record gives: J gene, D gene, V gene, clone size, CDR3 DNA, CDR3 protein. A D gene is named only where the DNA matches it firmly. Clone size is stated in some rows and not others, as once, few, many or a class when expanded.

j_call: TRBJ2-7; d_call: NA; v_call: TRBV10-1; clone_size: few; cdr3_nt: TGCGCCAGCAGTCCCGGGAGCAGGAAACCCGGAGGTTACGAGCAGTACTTC; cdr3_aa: CASSPGSRKPGGYEQYF
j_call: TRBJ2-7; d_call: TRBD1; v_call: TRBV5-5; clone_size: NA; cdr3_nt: TGTGCCAGCAGCTACACGGGGACAGCTACATTCTACGAGCAGTACTTC; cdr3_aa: CASSYTGTATFYEQYF
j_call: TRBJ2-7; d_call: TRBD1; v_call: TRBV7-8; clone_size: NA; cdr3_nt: TGTGCCAGCAGCCGGGGACAGGTCCAAGAGCAGTACTTC; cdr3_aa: CASSRGQVQEQYF
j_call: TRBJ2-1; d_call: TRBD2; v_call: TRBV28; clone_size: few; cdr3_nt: TGTGCCAGCAGTTCGGCCTTTGTAGCGGGAGTCTACAATGAGCAGTTCTTC; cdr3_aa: CASSSAFVAGVYNEQFF
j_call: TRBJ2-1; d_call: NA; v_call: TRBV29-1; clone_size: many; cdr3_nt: TGCAGCGTTGATAGCAGGCAAAGCTCCTACAATGAGCAGTTCTTC; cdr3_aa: CSVDSRQSSYNEQFF
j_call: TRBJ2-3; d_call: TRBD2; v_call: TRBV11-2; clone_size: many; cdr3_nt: TGTGCCAGCAGCAACGTAGCGGGGGGGGCGTCAGATACGCAGTATTTT; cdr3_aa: CASSNVAGGASDTQYF
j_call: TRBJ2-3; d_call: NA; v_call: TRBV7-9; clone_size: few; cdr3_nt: TGTGCCAGCAGCTTAGTGGCCGGGTACGGCACAGATACGCAGTATTTT; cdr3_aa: CASSLVAGYGTDTQYF
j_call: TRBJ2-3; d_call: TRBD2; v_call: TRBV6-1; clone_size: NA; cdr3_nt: TGTGCCAGCAGCACAAAGGGACTAGTCGCAGATACGCAGTATTTT; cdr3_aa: CASSTKGLVADTQYF
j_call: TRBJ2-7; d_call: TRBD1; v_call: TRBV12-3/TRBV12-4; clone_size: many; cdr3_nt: TGTGCCAGCAGTTCGGGGACAGCCGCCTACGAGCAGTACTTC; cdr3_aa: CASSSGTAAYEQYF
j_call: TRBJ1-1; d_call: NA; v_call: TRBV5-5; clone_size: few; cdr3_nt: TGTGCCAGCAGCTTGGAGGCGGTCAGGACGACTGAAGCTTTCTTT; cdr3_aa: CASSLEAVRTTEAFF
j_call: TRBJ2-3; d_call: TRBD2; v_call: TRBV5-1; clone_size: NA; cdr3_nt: TGCGCCAGCAGCTCAGGACTAGCGGGACCCAGCACAGATACGCAGTATTTT; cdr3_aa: CASSSGLAGPSTDTQYF
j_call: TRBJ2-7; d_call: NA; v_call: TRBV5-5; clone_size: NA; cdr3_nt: TGTGCCAGCAGCATACAGGGAACGAGCTCCTACGAGCAGTACTTC; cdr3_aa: CASSIQGTSSYEQYF
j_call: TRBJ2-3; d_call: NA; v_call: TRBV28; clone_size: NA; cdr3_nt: TGTGCCAGCAGTTTATCGGGGTTTGTGGGGACAGATACGCAGTATTTT; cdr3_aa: CASSLSGFVGTDTQYF
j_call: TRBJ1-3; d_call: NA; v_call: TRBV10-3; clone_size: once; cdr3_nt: TGTGCCATCAGTGTGGGCAAGACAGGAAACACCATATATTTT; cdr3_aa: CAISVGKTGNTIYF
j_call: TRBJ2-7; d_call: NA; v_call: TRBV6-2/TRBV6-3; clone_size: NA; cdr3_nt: TGTGCCAGCAGTTCCAGATCCTACGAGCAGTACTTC; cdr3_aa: CASSSRSYEQYF
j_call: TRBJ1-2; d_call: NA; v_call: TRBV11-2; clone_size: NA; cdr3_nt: TGTGCCAGCAGCTTAGCGGCAGCCTATGGCTACACCTTC; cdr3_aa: CASSLAAAYGYTF
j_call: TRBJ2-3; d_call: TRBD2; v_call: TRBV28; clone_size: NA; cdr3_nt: TGTGCCAGCAGCCAAAGGACTAGCGGGACTAGCACAGATACGCAGTATTTT; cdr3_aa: CASSQRTSGTSTDTQYF
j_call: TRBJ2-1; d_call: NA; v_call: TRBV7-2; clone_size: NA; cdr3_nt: TGTGCCACCGCCCCGGGGAGCTCCTACAATGAGCAGTTCTTC; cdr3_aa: CATAPGSSYNEQFF
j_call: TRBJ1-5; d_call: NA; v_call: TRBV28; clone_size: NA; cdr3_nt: TGTGCCAGCAGTTTCATGACGATCAATCAGCCCCAGCATTTT; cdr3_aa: CASSFMTINQPQHF
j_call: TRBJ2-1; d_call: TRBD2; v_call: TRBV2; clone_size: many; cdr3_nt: TGTGCCCGCCGGATTGAGCGGGGTGAGCAGTTCTTC; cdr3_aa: CARRIERGEQFF
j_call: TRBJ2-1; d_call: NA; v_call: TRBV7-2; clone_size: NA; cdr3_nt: TGTGCCAGCAGCTTAGATGTGGGGGGCGGGGGTGAGCAGTTCTTC; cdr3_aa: CASSLDVGGGGEQFF
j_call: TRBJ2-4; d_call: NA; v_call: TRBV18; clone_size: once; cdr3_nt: TGTGCCAGCTCACCCGCGGTTCAGCGGATAGCCAAAAACATTCAGTACTTC; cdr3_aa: CASSPAVQRIAKNIQYF
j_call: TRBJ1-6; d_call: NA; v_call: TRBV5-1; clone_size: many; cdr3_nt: TGCGCCAGCAGCTTGGAGAGCTCCTATAATTCACCCCTCCACTTT; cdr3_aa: CASSLESSYNSPLHF
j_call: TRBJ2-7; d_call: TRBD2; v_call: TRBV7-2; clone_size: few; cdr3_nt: TGTGCCAGCAGCTCCGGAAGCGGGAGGGCGAGCGAGCAGTACTTC; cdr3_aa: CASSSGSGRASEQYF
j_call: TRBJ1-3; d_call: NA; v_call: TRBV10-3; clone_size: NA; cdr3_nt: TGTGCCATCAGTAACAGCGGGCCCATGGCTGGAAACACCATATATTTT; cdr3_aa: CAISNSGPMAGNTIYF
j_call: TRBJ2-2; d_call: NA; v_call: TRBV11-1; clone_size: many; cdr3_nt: TGTGCCAGCAGCATCCGAGGGTTCACCGGGGAGCTGTTTTTT; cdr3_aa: CASSIRGFTGELFF
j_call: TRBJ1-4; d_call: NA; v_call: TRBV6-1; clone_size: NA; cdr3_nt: TGTGCCAGTCGATCTTTCAGGACTAATGAAAAACTGTTTTTT; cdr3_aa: CASRSFRTNEKLFF
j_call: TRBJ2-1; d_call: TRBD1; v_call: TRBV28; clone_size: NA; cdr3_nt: TGTGCCAGCAGTGCTCCGGAGAGGGACAGGGGGCTCAATGAGCAGTTCTTC; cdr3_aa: CASSAPERDRGLNEQFF
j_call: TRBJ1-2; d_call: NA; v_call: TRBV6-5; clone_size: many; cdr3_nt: TGTGCCAGCAGTTACCTACAGACATCCTATGGCTACACCTTC; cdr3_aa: CASSYLQTSYGYTF
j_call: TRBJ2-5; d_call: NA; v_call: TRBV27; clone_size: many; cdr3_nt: TGTGCCAGCAGTTTTCGGGGGTACCAAGAGACCCAGTACTTC; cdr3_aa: CASSFRGYQETQYF
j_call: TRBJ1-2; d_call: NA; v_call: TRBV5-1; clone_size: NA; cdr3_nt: TGCGCCAGCAGCTTGGCTGACAGAGACTATGGCTACACCTTC; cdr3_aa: CASSLADRDYGYTF
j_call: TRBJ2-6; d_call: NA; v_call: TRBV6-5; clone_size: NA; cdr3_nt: TGTGCCAGCAGTTACATAGGATCTGGGGCCAACGTCCTGACTTTC; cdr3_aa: CASSYIGSGANVLTF
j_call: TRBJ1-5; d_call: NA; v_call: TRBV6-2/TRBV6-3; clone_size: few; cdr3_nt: TGTGCCAGCAGTTTTGGGATTCAGCAGCCCCAGCATTTT; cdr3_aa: CASSFGIQQPQHF
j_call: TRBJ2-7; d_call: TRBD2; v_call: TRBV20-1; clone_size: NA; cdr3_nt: TGCAGTGCTAGAGATGTCGCTAGCGGACCCTACGAGCAGTACTTC; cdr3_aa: CSARDVASGPYEQYF
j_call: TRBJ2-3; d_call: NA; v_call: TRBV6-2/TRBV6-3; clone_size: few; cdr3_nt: TGTGCCAGCACCTACGGGATTAGCACAGATACGCAGTATTTT; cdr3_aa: CASTYGISTDTQYF
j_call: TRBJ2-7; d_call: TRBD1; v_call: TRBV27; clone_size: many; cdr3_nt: TGTGCCAGCAGTTGGGGGACAGGGACCTACGAGCAGTACTTC; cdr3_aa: CASSWGTGTYEQYF
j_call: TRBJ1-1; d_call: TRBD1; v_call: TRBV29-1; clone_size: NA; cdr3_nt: TGCAGCGTTGGAGGACAGGGGGTAACTGAAGCTTTCTTT; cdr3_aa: CSVGGQGVTEAFF
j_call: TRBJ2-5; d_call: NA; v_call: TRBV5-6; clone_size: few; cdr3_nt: TGTGCCAGCAGCGTGAGGGGGAAAGAGACCCAGTACTTC; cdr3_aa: CASSVRGKETQYF
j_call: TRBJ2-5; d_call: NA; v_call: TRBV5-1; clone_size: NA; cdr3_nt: TGCGCCAGTTGCCCGGGGACCGTGGAGACCCAGTACTTC; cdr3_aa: CASCPGTVETQYF
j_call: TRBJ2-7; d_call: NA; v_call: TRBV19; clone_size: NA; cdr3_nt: TGTGCCAGTAGTATAGGGCGCAGTCCTCAGCAGTACTTC; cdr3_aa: CASSIGRSPQQYF
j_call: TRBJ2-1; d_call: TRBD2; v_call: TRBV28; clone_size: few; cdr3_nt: TGTGCCAGCAGTTTAACGGCGGGAGGTGGGAATGAGCAGTTCTTC; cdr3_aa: CASSLTAGGGNEQFF
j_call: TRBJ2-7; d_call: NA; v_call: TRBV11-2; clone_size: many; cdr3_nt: TGTGCCAGCAGCTTAACCATGGGGTCCGTCTACGAGCAGTACTTC; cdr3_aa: CASSLTMGSVYEQYF
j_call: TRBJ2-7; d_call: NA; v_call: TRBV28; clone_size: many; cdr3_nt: TGTGCCAGCAGTTTACTTTCCTTCGGGGGCTACGAGCAGTACTTC; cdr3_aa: CASSLLSFGGYEQYF
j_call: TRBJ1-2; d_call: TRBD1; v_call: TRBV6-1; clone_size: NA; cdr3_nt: TGTGCCAGCAGGGTCGGGACAGGGGGCGCTCCCTATGGCTACACCTTC; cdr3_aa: CASRVGTGGAPYGYTF
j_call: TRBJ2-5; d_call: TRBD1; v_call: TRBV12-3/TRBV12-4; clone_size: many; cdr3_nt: TGTGCCAGCAGTCGACAGGGGGCGAGGGCAGAGACCCAGTACTTC; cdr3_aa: CASSRQGARAETQYF
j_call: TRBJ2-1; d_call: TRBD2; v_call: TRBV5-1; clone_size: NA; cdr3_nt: TGCGCCAGCAGCTTGGCTAGCGGTACTATCCCTTACAATGAGCAGTTCTTC; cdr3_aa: CASSLASGTIPYNEQFF
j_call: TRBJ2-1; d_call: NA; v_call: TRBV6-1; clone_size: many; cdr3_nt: TGTGCCAGCAGACAAGTACCCCCAGGACACTCCTACAATGAGCAGTTCTTC; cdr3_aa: CASRQVPPGHSYNEQFF
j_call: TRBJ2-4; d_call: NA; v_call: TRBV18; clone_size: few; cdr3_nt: TGTGCCAGCTCTCCGTGGGGGGAAAACATTCAGTACTTC; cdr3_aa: CASSPWGENIQYF
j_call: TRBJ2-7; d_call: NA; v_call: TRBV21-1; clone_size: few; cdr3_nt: TGTGCCAGCACCATGACCCCAGGGGACAGTTCCCACTACGAGCAGTACTTC; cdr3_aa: CASTMTPGDSSHYEQYF
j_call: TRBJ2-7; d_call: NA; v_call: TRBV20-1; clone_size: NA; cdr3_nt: TGCAGTGCTAGACCTGACGCCTACGAGCAGTACTTC; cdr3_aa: CSARPDAYEQYF
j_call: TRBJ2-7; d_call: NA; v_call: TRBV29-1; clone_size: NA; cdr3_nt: TGCAGCGTTGAGGGGATTTACGAGCAGTACTTC; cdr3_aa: CSVEGIYEQYF
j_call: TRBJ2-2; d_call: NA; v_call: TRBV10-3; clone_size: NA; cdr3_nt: TGTGCCACCCGGGGGGCGGACACCGGGGAGCTGTTTTTT; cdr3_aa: CATRGADTGELFF
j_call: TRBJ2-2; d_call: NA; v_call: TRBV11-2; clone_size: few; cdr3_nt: TGTGCCAGCAGCTCCACTAACACCGGGGAGCTGTTTTTT; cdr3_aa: CASSSTNTGELFF
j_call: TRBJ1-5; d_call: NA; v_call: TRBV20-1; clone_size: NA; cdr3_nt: TGCAGTGCTAGCCTTAGAGCAGGGGTTAGGAGCAATCAGCCCCAGCATTTT; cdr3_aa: CSASLRAGVRSNQPQHF
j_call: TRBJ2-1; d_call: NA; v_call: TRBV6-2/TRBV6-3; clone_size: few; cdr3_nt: TGTGCCATCGGGACGGGCATCTCCTACAATGAGCAGTTCTTC; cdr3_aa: CAIGTGISYNEQFF
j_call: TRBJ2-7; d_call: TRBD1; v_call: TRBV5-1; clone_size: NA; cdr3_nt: TGCGCCAGCAGCATATGGACAGGGGAGACCTACGAGCAGTACTTC; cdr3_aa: CASSIWTGETYEQYF
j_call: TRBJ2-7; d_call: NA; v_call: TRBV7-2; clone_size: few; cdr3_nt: TGTGCCAGCAGCCCCCGTGGGGTAAACGAGCAGTACTTC; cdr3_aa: CASSPRGVNEQYF
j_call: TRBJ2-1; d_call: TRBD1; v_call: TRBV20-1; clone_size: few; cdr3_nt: TGCAGTGCCAACCCGACAGGGTATCGTGAGCAGTTCTTC; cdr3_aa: CSANPTGYREQFF